This T cell receptor (beta chain) came from a study of cytomegalovirus exposure and HLA in healthy donors. This PCR relied on a set of 60 Vbeta primers and 13 Jbeta primers. Using immunoSEQ multiplex PCR, the repertoire was profiled, and TCRdb retains in-frame clones only, with some absent. The data contain about 79,000 clones, just over 70% of them singletons. Trimming removed 0 bases at V and 6 bases at J, with 16 bases between. CDR3 length equals 16 residues. Germline CDR1 MGHRA, CDR2 YSYEKL. Study results and limitations: The dataset shows that most TCR sequences were rare, while some public TCRs occurred in many donors. In a later analysis, at a false discovery rate of 0.05, about 17,000 TCR beta sequences matched HLA alleles.

Remarks on this clone: What it recognizes is unknown.

The specimen sequenced was PBMCs. The rearrangement joins TRBV4-1 to TRBJ2-3; a possible D gene is TRBD2 (5 bases). The sequence was collected from a man aged 60 to 75 in good health and CMV-seronegative. CDR3 residues: CASSQDIAGLSDTQYF. CDR3 in DNA: TGCGCCAGCAGCCAAGATATCGCGGGTCTTTCTGATACGCAGTATTTT.